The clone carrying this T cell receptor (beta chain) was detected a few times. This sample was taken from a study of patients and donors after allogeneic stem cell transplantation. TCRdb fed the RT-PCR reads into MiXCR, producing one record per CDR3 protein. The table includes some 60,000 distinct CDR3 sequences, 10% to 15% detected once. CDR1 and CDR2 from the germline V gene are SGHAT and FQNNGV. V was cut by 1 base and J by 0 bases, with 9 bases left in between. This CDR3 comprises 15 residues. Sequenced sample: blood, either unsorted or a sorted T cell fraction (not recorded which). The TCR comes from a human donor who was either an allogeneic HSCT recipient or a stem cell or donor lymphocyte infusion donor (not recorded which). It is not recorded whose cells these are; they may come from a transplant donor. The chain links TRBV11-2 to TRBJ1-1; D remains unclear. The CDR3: CASSLVSTLNTEAFF. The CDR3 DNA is TGTGCCAGCAGCTTAGTTAGCACGCTGAACACTGAAGCTTTCTTT.